Detailed here is one T cell receptor (beta chain). Methods used by the authors: The assay estimated nucleated cells by amplifying reference gene primers. Method: immunoSEQ multiplex PCR; TCRdb's copy keeps in-frame clones and lacks some. From that table come the V and J calls and clone size; the DNA was used to work out D and trimming. The table records approximately 260,000 clones, about 79% of them present only once. The data originate from a study of blood T cell repertoires in COVID-19. Study as a whole: Some COVID-19 samples were acute and others convalescent; all came from the United States, Italy and Spain. T cells, B-cell-depleted T cells, or PBMCs provided the cDNA or gDNA that served as material.

This CDR3 has 17 amino acids. Germline CDR1 and CDR2: LNHDA and SQIVND (reference sequence). Trimming cost V 7 bases and J 0 bases, with 16 bases left between them. The chain couples TRBV19 to TRBJ1-6; possibly TRBD1 for D (5 bases). Material for sequencing was peripheral blood. The sequence was obtained from a woman of 80 years or more with acute or convalescent COVID-19. The CDR3 nucleotides are TGTGCCAGTACGCCAGCAGGGCCTTCCTCCTATAATTCACCCCTCCACTTT. This sequence encodes CASTPAGPSSYNSPLHF.